One and the same sample provided the 31 T cell receptor beta chains below, sequenced in a study of T cell clusters in autoimmune cytopenias. Multiplex touch-down PCR amplified TRB using TRB-A and TRB-B pools in one tube. Using the multiplex PCR reads, TCRdb records one entry per CDR3 protein without DNA. This specimen shows fewer than 15,000 distinct CDR3 sequences; the ten leading clones hold 2% to 2.5%. About 39,000 genome equivalents of blood DNA were amplified for TRB. What was sequenced was peripheral blood. These receptors were obtained from a human donor with an autoimmune cytopenia or autoimmune hepatitis (not recorded which).

Frequency places this clonotype as medium-sized. This chain uses TRBV19 with TRBJ1-6; TCRdb proposes TRBD1, but this gene call is untestable without DNA. CDR1 and CDR2 (germline): LNHDA, SQIVND (reference sequence). CDR3 length equals 15 residues. The CDR3 region is CASSIQGVENSPLHF. The full variable domain, rest sourced from reference TRBV19 and TRBJ1-6, is DGGITQSPKYLFRKEGQNVTLSCEQNLNHDAMYWYRQDPGQGLRLIYYSQIVNDFQKGDIAEGYSVSREKKESFPLTVTSAQKNPTAFYLCASSIQGVENSPLHFGNGTRLTVT.

This sequence joins TRBV19 and TRBJ1-1. The CDR3 has 15 amino acids. In germline, CDR1 is LNHDA, CDR2 SQIVND (reference sequence). The CDR3 spells CASSIGAGPNTEAFF. Using reference TRBV19 and TRBJ1-1 for the parts outside the CDR3, the full variable domain is DGGITQSPKYLFRKEGQNVTLSCEQNLNHDAMYWYRQDPGQGLRLIYYSQIVNDFQKGDIAEGYSVSREKKESFPLTVTSAQKNPTAFYLCASSIGAGPNTEAFFGQGTRLTVV.

This sequence joins TRBV6-5 and TRBJ2-7; the D gene TCRdb calls, TRBD1, cannot be checked with no DNA. CDR3 length equals 14 residues. CDR1 MNHEY and CDR2 SVGAGI come from the germline V gene. The CDR3 spells CASSPGQGIDEQYF.

In terms of frequency, this clonotype is medium-sized. This CDR3 is CSVTSGTGRSGYTF. V and J are TRBV29-1 and TRBJ1-2; TCRdb's assignment of TRBD1 cannot be checked, as there is no DNA. The CDR3 is made up of 14 amino acids. The germline CDR1 and CDR2 sequences are SQVTM and ANQGSEA.

The chain links TRBV13 to TRBJ2-7. Germline CDR1 and CDR2: PRHDT and FYEKMQ (reference sequence). The CDR3 runs to 14 residues. CDR3: CASSLANSYYEQYF.

By frequency, this clonotype registers medium-sized. The CDR3 protein is CSVVPGQETQYF. The genes are TRBV29-1 and TRBJ2-5; absent DNA, TCRdb's TRBD1 call cannot be checked. Germline assignment: CDR1 SQVTM and CDR2 ANQGSEA. This CDR3 has 12 residues.

V and J are TRBV11-2 and TRBJ2-3; TCRdb reports TRBD2, a call that lacks DNA to check it against. The CDR3 is 15 residues long. In germline, CDR1 is SGHAT, CDR2 FQNNGV. The CDR3 protein is CASSLLAGGTDTQYF.

V usage is TRBV20-1 and J usage is TRBJ2-3; TCRdb gives TRBD2 as the D gene, but with no DNA this cannot be confirmed. CDR3 length equals 15 residues. Germline assignment: CDR1 DFQATT and CDR2 SNEGSKA (reference sequence). CDR3: CSAPGLAGRTDTQYF.

V usage is TRBV20-1 and J usage is TRBJ2-7; there is no DNA to check the TCRdb D call of TRBD2. The germline V gene has CDR1 DFQATT and CDR2 SNEGSKA (reference sequence). The CDR3 contains 12 residues. The CDR3 loop reads CSATSGPYEQYF.

Here the CDR3 reads CASNYGAFTDTQYF. The V and J genes are TRBV27 and TRBJ2-3; there is no DNA to check the TCRdb D call of TRBD2. The CDR3 contains 14 residues. Germline CDR1 MNHEY, CDR2 SMNVEV (reference sequence).

The CDR3 protein is CASSLHRGPLAYEQYF. The chain couples TRBV5-6 to TRBJ2-7; with no DNA, the TCRdb D assignment of TRBD2 cannot be verified. CDR3 size: 16 residues. Looked up from germline, CDR1 is SGHDT and CDR2 is YYEEEE.

V gene TRBV5-4 combines with J gene TRBJ2-2; the TCRdb D gene call, TRBD2, has no DNA to confirm it. The CDR3 has 16 residues. CDR1 is SGHNT and CDR2 is YYREEE in the germline V gene (reference sequence). CDR3 loop: CASSLPGLAASGELFF.

Considering frequency, this clonotype is medium-sized. V gene TRBV6-5 combines with J gene TRBJ2-1; TCRdb's D call, TRBD1, is unchecked because there is no DNA. Germline lookup yields CDR1 MNHEY and CDR2 SVGAGI. The CDR3 loop spans 13 amino acids. The CDR3 is CASSYSGGGEQFF.

V usage is TRBV27 and J usage is TRBJ1-4; TCRdb lists TRBD1, though no DNA is available to test this call. CDR1 is MNHEY and CDR2 is SMNVEV in the germline V gene (reference sequence). The CDR3 is made up of 14 amino acids. CDR3 region: CASSLQGVGEKLFF.

The rearrangement uses TRBV6-1 and TRBJ2-7; the TCRdb call, TRBD1, lacks DNA for checking. Looked up from germline, CDR1 is MNHNS and CDR2 is SASEGT. This CDR3 comprises 15 residues. CDR3 in amino acids: CASSVFGTGVDEQYF.

V usage is TRBV27 and J usage is TRBJ1-5. The germline V gene has CDR1 MNHEY and CDR2 SMNVEV (reference sequence). CDR3 length: 15 residues. The CDR3 is CASSEGVLQNQPQHF.

This chain joins TRBV20-1 and TRBJ1-3; with no DNA, the TCRdb D assignment of TRBD1 cannot be verified. This CDR3 comprises 14 residues. Germline-derived CDR1 and CDR2 are DFQATT and SNEGSKA (reference sequence). CDR3 region: CNASRDSTGNTIYF.

The J gene is TRBJ2-1, the V gene TRBV10-3; absent DNA, TCRdb's TRBD2 call cannot be checked. The germline CDR1 and CDR2 sequences are ENHRY and SYGVKD. The CDR3 has 16 amino acids. This CDR3 reads CAISEDISGGPYEQFF.

Its frequency marks this clonotype as medium-sized. The V and J genes are TRBV5-6 and TRBJ2-7; absent DNA, TCRdb's TRBD1 call cannot be checked. This CDR3 has 15 amino acids. Germline CDR1 is SGHDT and CDR2 is YYEEEE. The CDR3 sequence: CASSLGQGIAYEQYF.

The rearrangement joins TRBV18 to TRBJ1-5; TCRdb picks TRBD1, but there is no DNA to check that call. Germline V gene sequence: CDR1 KGHSH, CDR2 LQKENI. The CDR3 covers 18 residues. This chain's CDR3 is CASSPLGQLKYSNQPQHF.

V and J are TRBV27 and TRBJ1-5; TCRdb lists TRBD1, though no DNA is available to test this call. The germline CDR1 and CDR2 sequences are MNHEY and SMNVEV (reference sequence). The CDR3 contains 17 residues. The CDR3 reads CASSLSRDRGPARPQHF.

The chain recombines TRBV7-6 with TRBJ2-1; the TCRdb D gene call, TRBD2, has no DNA to confirm it. CDR3 length: 18 amino acids. Germline V gene lookup returns CDR1 SGHVS and CDR2 FNYEAQ. Here the CDR3 reads CASSPGLAGGPPYNEQFF.

The chain joins TRBV20-1 to TRBJ1-1; the D call of TRBD1 rests on TCRdb alone, since no DNA is present to check it. The CDR3 runs to 16 residues. In germline, CDR1 is DFQATT, CDR2 SNEGSKA (reference sequence). The CDR3 sequence is CSASPWGQGAKTEAFF.

V and J are TRBV6-4 and TRBJ2-2; checking the TCRdb D call of TRBD2 is not possible without DNA. The CDR3 loop spans 16 amino acids. CDR1 MRHNA and CDR2 SNTAGT come from the germline V gene. This chain's CDR3 is CASSEDLAGAGGELFF.

This clonotype is deemed medium-sized by its frequency. V usage is TRBV29-1 and J usage is TRBJ2-3; TCRdb reports TRBD2, a call that lacks DNA to check it against. Germline V CDR1 and CDR2: SQVTM, ANQGSEA. The CDR3 has 12 residues. The CDR3 sequence is CSVVWTSITQYF.

The chain recombines TRBV10-1 with TRBJ2-2; TCRdb indicates TRBD2, and absent DNA this call remains unverified. Germline V CDR1 and CDR2: WNHNN, SYGVQD (reference sequence). This CDR3 has 12 residues. CDR3 sequence: CASSGGSGELFF.

The V call is TRBV18, the J call TRBJ2-7. The length of the CDR3 is 13 residues. The germline CDR1 and CDR2 sequences are KGHSH and LQKENI. CDR3 in amino acids: CASSPPISYEQYF.

This chain links TRBV19 with TRBJ2-5; the D gene TCRdb calls, TRBD1, cannot be checked with no DNA. The CDR3 is made up of 16 amino acids. Germline V gives CDR1 LNHDA, CDR2 SQIVND (reference sequence). The CDR3 sequence is CASSILGVKGQETQYF.

CDR3: CASSIRISDRGPGNTIYF. The rearrangement uses TRBV19 and TRBJ1-3; TCRdb picks TRBD1, but there is no DNA to check that call. Germline lookup yields CDR1 LNHDA and CDR2 SQIVND (reference sequence). The CDR3 runs to 18 residues.

The chain employs TRBV5-6 and TRBJ2-1; TCRdb's assignment of TRBD2 cannot be checked, as there is no DNA. The germline V gene encodes CDR1 SGHDT and CDR2 YYEEEE. This CDR3 spans 14 amino acids. CDR3: CASSRTSGGPPGVF.

Its frequency marks this clonotype as medium-sized (0.01 to 0.1%). The rearrangement links TRBV19 to TRBJ2-3; lacking DNA, the TRBD2 call made by TCRdb goes unchecked. Per the germline V gene, CDR1 is LNHDA and CDR2 is SQIVND (reference sequence). This CDR3 is 15 amino acids long. The CDR3 loop reads CASSPTGLAGDTQYF.